The 26 T cell receptor beta chains given below trace back to one sample, sequenced in a study of blood T cells in healthy people across ages. With a J-beta primer mix and a sample-barcoded 5' primer, a second PCR ran 7 to 11 cycles. TCRdb recomputed calls from the 5' RACE reads with MiXCR, one row per CDR3 protein. The sample comprises about 1.7 million distinct CDR3 sequences, 28% of which are singletons, and 7.7% rests with the top ten. The sample was blood. Receptors were obtained from a woman in her twenties or thirties in good health.

The table lists this clonotype with many counts. The rearrangement links TRBV2 to TRBJ2-3; 9 bases align to TRBD2. V lost 5 bases and J lost 0; bases outside the gene matches: 3. Germline V gene lookup returns CDR1 SNHLY and CDR2 FYNNEI. This CDR3 region has 15 residues. Here the CDR3 DNA reads TGTGCCAGCAGTCCCGGGACTAGCAGCACAGATACGCAGTATTTT. The encoded protein is CASSPGTSSTDTQYF. Drawing the rest from reference TRBV2 and TRBJ2-3, the complete variable domain is EPEVTQTPSHQVTQMGQEVILRCVPISNHLYFYWYRQILGQKVEFLVSFYNNEISEKSEIFDDQFSVERPDGSNFTLKIRSTKLEDSAMYFCASSPGTSSTDTQYFGPGTRLTVL.

The sample holds many counts of this clonotype. The CDR3 spells CASSLTGTGGLMGPGANVLTF. DNA for the CDR3: TGTGCCAGCAGTTTAACCGGGACAGGGGGCCTTATGGGGCCTGGGGCCAACGTCCTGACTTTC. The chain combines TRBV27 with TRBJ2-6; 12 bases fit TRBD1. V was clipped by 2 bases and J by 2 bases; unmatched bases: 13. The length of the CDR3 is 21 residues. Germline V gene lookup returns CDR1 MNHEY and CDR2 SMNVEV (reference sequence).

This clonotype was seen only a few times. The CDR3 sequence is CSAKGGKAYNEQFF. For the CDR3, the DNA is TGCAGTGCTAAAGGCGGGAAGGCCTACAATGAGCAGTTCTTC. The rearrangement uses TRBV20-1 and TRBJ2-1, with D perhaps TRBD2 (6 bases). Germline values: CDR1 DFQATT, CDR2 SNEGSKA (reference sequence). V gave up 4 bases and J gave up 2 bases, with 12 bases separating them. The CDR3 sequence is 14 residues long.

This clonotype was seen only a few times. The V and J genes are TRBV12-3 or TRBV12-4 and TRBJ1-3; D not certain. The CDR3 runs 11 residues. The V gene lost 6 bases and the J gene lost 4 bases, with 4 bases spanning the gap. CDR3 sequence: CASRPGNTIYF. The CDR3 nucleotides are TGTGCCAGCAGACCCGGAAACACCATATATTTT.

Comment on this clonotype: It may be a read error: a sequence one base away is much more abundant. The chain couples TRBV5-1 to TRBJ1-2, with D possibly TRBD1 on 6 matching bases. This CDR3 has 14 residues. The germline V gene encodes CDR1 SGHRS and CDR2 YFSETQ. Trimming took 4 bases from V and 2 from J, leaving 12 bases between them. The DNA for the CDR3 is TGCGCCAGCAGCCCTGGACAGAAGAACTATGGCTACACCTTC. As protein: CASSPGQKNYGYTF.

The J gene is TRBJ1-1, the V gene TRBV3-1, with a tentative D call TRBD1 (6 bases). The CDR3 has 15 residues. Germline V gene lookup returns CDR1 LGHDT and CDR2 YNNKEL (reference sequence). Trimming removed 4 bases at V and 1 base at J, with 13 bases between. The CDR3 nucleotides read TGTGCCAGCAGCCCCCTACAGGGTTCGAACACTGAAGCTTTCTTT. Translating gives CASSPLQGSNTEAFF.

The chain combines TRBV5-1 with TRBJ1-5; 7 nucleotides align to TRBD1. Per the germline V gene, CDR1 is SGHRS and CDR2 is YFSETQ. This CDR3 region has 13 residues. The ends lost 9 bases at V and 6 bases at J; junction bases unmatched: 9. CDR3 region: CAKIQGRRQPQHF. CDR3 sequence (DNA): TGCGCCAAGATACAGGGGAGGCGTCAGCCCCAGCATTTT.

This clonotype was seen many times. The chain has TRBV28 and TRBJ2-7, with TRBD2 as a possible D gene (6 bases). Germline V gene lookup returns CDR1 MDHEN and CDR2 SYDVKM. This CDR3 is 12 amino acids long. Trimming took off 3 bases at V and 6 bases at J, with 9 bases between the two ends. The CDR3 loop is CASSLVGGEQYF. The DNA of the CDR3 is TGTGCCAGCAGTTTGGTGGGAGGCGAGCAGTACTTC.

This clonotype showed up just a few times. The chain links TRBV24-1 to TRBJ2-5; D not certain. The germline V gene encodes CDR1 KGHDR and CDR2 SFDVKD. V dropped 4 bases and J dropped 4 bases, with 15 bases sitting between them. This CDR3 has 15 amino acids. The CDR3 DNA reads TGTGCCACCAGTGAATCCCCTGCAACGGCAGAGACCCAGTACTTC. Its protein is CATSESPATAETQYF.

This clonotype has only a few counts. The chain joins TRBV6-1 to TRBJ1-4; D is perhaps TRBD1 (5 bases). Germline V gene sequence: CDR1 MNHNS, CDR2 SASEGT. The CDR3 spans 13 residues. V dropped 8 bases and J dropped 8 bases, with 15 bases sitting between them. CDR3 protein: CASGSGILEKLFF. CDR3 coding DNA: TGTGCCAGCGGGTCAGGGATCTTAGAAAAACTGTTTTTT.

This clonotype was seen many times. The chain recombines TRBV20-1 with TRBJ2-7; D perhaps matches TRBD1 (5 bases). CDR1 and CDR2 from the germline V gene are DFQATT and SNEGSKA (reference sequence). V lost 6 bases, J lost 2 bases, and 17 bases lay in between. The CDR3 runs 14 residues. CDR3 nucleotides: TGCAGTGCCCTTTCGCGTCAGGGTACCTACGAGCAGTACTTC. Translating gives CSALSRQGTYEQYF.

The chain combines TRBV7-2 with TRBJ2-5; 7 bases align to TRBD1. Trimming at V came to 5 bases and at J to 11 bases, leaving 17 bases not matched to a gene. This CDR3 is built from 15 residues. Per germline, CDR1 SGHTA and CDR2 FQGNSA. The CDR3 nucleotides are TGTGCCAGCAGCAACCGGAACAGGGGCTCCTACAAGCAGTACTTC. It yields the protein CASSNRNRGSYKQYF.

Here the CDR3 reads CSARLPQPGRSGYTF. The CDR3, as DNA: TGCAGTGCTAGACTTCCCCAGCCAGGGCGTAGTGGCTACACCTTC. The chain combines TRBV20-1 with TRBJ1-2; a possible D gene is TRBD1 (5 bases). CDR1 is DFQATT, CDR2 SNEGSKA, per germline (reference sequence). Trimming took off 2 bases at V and 7 bases at J, with 20 bases between the two ends. The length of the CDR3 is 15 residues.

This clonotype was seen a handful of times. The chain is built from TRBV7-6 and TRBJ1-2; D may be TRBD1 (6 bases). CDR1 is SGHVS, CDR2 FNYEAQ, per germline. Trimming stripped 9 bases from V and 6 bases from J, with 26 bases between. This CDR3 is 16 amino acids long. The CDR3 DNA is TGTGCCAGTAGCCCCGAGACAGGCCCCTTAGGGGATGGCTACACCTTC. Amino acids: CASSPETGPLGDGYTF.

The V and J genes are TRBV5-1 and TRBJ1-2, with unresolved D. This CDR3 contains 16 residues. V was clipped by 0 bases and J by 0 bases, with 12 bases between them. CDR1 and CDR2 (germline): SGHRS, YFSETQ. CDR3 coding DNA: TGCGCCAGCAGCTTGGATGAACACGGACCTAACTATGGCTACACCTTC. Translated, it gives CASSLDEHGPNYGYTF.

This clonotype occurred a few times. This chain joins TRBV7-9 and TRBJ1-1; no firm D call. Germline V gene lookup returns CDR1 SEHNR and CDR2 FQNEAQ (reference sequence). The CDR3 is made up of 14 amino acids. The V end was cut by 2 bases, the J end by 0 bases, with 7 bases between. The CDR3 loop reads CASSLTQMNTEAFF. In DNA form, the CDR3 reads TGTGCCAGCAGCTTAACCCAGATGAACACTGAAGCTTTCTTT.

The J gene is TRBJ2-1, the V gene TRBV7-9; 8 bases match TRBD2. The V gene's germline CDR1 is SEHNR and CDR2 FQNEAQ (reference sequence). The CDR3 has 15 residues. With V trimmed by 5 bases and J by 4 bases, 7 bases remained unmatched. The CDR3 region is CASSQIAGSYNEQFF. As DNA, the CDR3 is TGTGCCAGCAGCCAGATAGCGGGGTCTTACAATGAGCAGTTCTTC. Variable domain in full (rest from reference TRBV7-9 and TRBJ2-1): DTGVSQNPRHKITKRGQNVTFRCDPISEHNRLYWYRQTLGQGPEFLTYFQNEAQLEKSRLLSDRFSAERPKGSFSTLEIQRTEQGDSAMYLCASSQIAGSYNEQFFGPGTRLTVL.

V usage is TRBV5-6 and J usage is TRBJ2-3; D is undetermined. V lost 3 bases and J lost 6, with 17 bases in between. The germline V gene has CDR1 SGHDT and CDR2 YYEEEE. The CDR3 spans 15 residues. The CDR3 coding sequence is TGTGCCAGCAGCTCGGACGGTAACCCGAAGGATACGCAGTATTTT. It translates to CASSSDGNPKDTQYF.

Ten or more counts support this clonotype. The V gene is TRBV15, the J gene TRBJ2-7; 7 bases agree with TRBD1. This CDR3 is built from 14 residues. In germline, CDR1 is LNHNV, CDR2 YYDKDF (reference sequence). The V and J ends lost 0 bases and 3 bases, in that order; junction bases with no gene match: 2. In DNA form, the CDR3 reads TGTGCCACCAGCAGAGACCCAGGGGGCTACGAGCAGTACTTC. This encodes CATSRDPGGYEQYF.

This clonotype has at least ten counts. The chain has TRBV27 and TRBJ2-7; 11 nucleotides align to TRBD2. J was trimmed by 6 bases and V by 5 bases; bases with no gene match: 6. Germline V gives CDR1 MNHEY, CDR2 SMNVEV (reference sequence). CDR3 length equals 14 residues. The CDR3, as DNA: TGTGCCAGCAGTCAGGGGACTAGCGGCGTCGAGCAGTACTTC. Residues: CASSQGTSGVEQYF.

This chain links TRBV20-1 with TRBJ1-5; D gene uncertain. V lost 5 bases to trimming and J lost 1 base, with 12 bases between them. Per the germline V gene, CDR1 is DFQATT and CDR2 is SNEGSKA (reference sequence). The CDR3 has 14 residues. This CDR3 reads CSAESDISNQPQHF. The CDR3 nucleotides are TGCAGTGCTGAGTCTGACATAAGCAATCAGCCCCAGCATTTT.

This clonotype has only a few counts. This chain uses TRBV20-1 with TRBJ2-3; maybe TRBD2 (5 bases). The length of the CDR3 is 14 residues. Per the germline V gene, CDR1 is DFQATT and CDR2 is SNEGSKA (reference sequence). V was cut by 3 bases and J by 4 bases, with 14 bases left in between. CDR3 nucleotides: TGCAGTGCTAGTCATATAGGGAGCCCAGATACGCAGTATTTT. Amino acids: CSASHIGSPDTQYF.

The chain carries TRBV20-1 and TRBJ1-2, with 7 bases identical to TRBD1. Trimming took 5 bases from V and 3 from J; bases not matched to a gene: 9. Per the germline V gene, CDR1 is DFQATT and CDR2 is SNEGSKA (reference sequence). This CDR3 contains 14 residues. This CDR3 is CSAFLPGQYYGYTF. CDR3 DNA sequence: TGCAGTGCTTTCCTACCGGGACAGTACTATGGCTACACCTTC.

With regard to this clonotype: One junction end does not reproduce the germline sequence, and a read error may be involved. V usage is TRBV5-1 and J usage is TRBJ1-6, with TRBD1 matching 8 bases. There are 16 residues in the CDR3. Germline V gene data show CDR1 as SGHRS and CDR2 as YFSETQ. CDR3 region: CASRDRVRSGDSPPHF. The CDR3 bases are TGCGCCAGCAGGGACAGGGTTCGTTCGGGGGATTCACCCCCCCACTTT.

The table lists this clonotype with many counts. This chain uses TRBV5-1 with TRBJ2-3, with a possible D match to TRBD1 (6 bases). This CDR3 region has 14 residues. The V gene's germline CDR1 is SGHRS and CDR2 YFSETQ. The ends were cut back, 1 base at V and 3 bases at J, with 9 bases in the middle. The CDR3 bases are TGCGCCAGCAGCTTGACAGGGTGGACAGATACGCAGTATTTT. Translated, it gives CASSLTGWTDTQYF.

This clonotype turned up a few times. The CDR3 coding sequence is TGTGCCAGCAGTTGGGGGTTGGGACTAGCTGATGAGCAGTTCTTC. Its translation is CASSWGLGLADEQFF. V usage is TRBV12-3 or TRBV12-4 and J usage is TRBJ2-1; 9 nucleotides agree with TRBD2. Trimming removed 4 bases from V and 8 bases from J; junction bases left unmatched: 9. The CDR3 loop spans 15 amino acids.